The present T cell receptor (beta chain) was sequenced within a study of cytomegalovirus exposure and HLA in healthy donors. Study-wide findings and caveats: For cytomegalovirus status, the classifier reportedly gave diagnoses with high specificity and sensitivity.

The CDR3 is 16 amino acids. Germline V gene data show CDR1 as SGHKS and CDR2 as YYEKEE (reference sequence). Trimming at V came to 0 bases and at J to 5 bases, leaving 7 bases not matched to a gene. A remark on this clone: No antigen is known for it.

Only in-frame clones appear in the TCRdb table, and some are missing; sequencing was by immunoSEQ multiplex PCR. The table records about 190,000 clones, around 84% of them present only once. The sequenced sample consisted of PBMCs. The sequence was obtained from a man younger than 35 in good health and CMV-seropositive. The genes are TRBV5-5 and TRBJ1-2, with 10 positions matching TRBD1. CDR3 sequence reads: CASSLEGTGVYYGYTF. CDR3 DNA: TGTGCCAGCAGCTTGGAAGGGACAGGGGTATATTATGGCTACACCTTC.